The clone carrying this T cell receptor beta chain was detected only a few times. Its specificity is unknown. Sequenced by immunoSEQ multiplex PCR; TCRdb stores in-frame clones only, minus some. This sample has 70,000 to 95,000 clones, with 80% to 95% found just once. This sample stems from a study of graft-versus-host responses after intestinal transplantation. For the study at large: Anti-thymocyte globulin served as induction for all recipients, who then took tacrolimus and steroids for three to four years.

With 3 bases removed from V and 2 bases from J, the gap between germline ends came to 13 bases. The CDR3 length is 15 residues. Per germline, CDR1 MDHEN and CDR2 SYDVKM. Study results and limitations: Maximum circulating GvH clone levels tracked with early post-transplant HvG decreases.

This clonotype was sampled from a human donor who was the organ donor for an intestinal transplant. The sequenced sample was unstimulated CD8+ T cells sorted from spleen or lymph node cells, obtained before transplant. The chain links TRBV28 to TRBJ1-2; D is uncertain. The CDR3, as DNA: TGTGCCAGCAGTTTCATCTACCAGGCCAACTATGGCTACACCTTC. This gives the protein CASSFIYQANYGYTF.